The entry below describes one T cell receptor beta chain. The CDR3 runs 12 residues. Germline values: CDR1 GTSNPN, CDR2 SVGIG (reference sequence). Trimming left V 4 bases short and J 6 bases short, with 11 bases between. The data are from a study of T cells in Graves' hyperthyroidism and ophthalmopathy. In the study overall: At initial diagnosis, before any treatment had begun, peripheral blood was obtained.

There were TCR beta CDR3 regions amplified from RNA transcripts. The study used the HTBI primer set for a first-round RT-PCR of the TCR CDR3. TCRdb independently ran MiXCR on the multiplex PCR reads; one entry per CDR3 protein. The sample yields about 200,000 distinct CDR3 sequences, about 15% seen once. PBMCs came from more than 9.5 ml fresh peripheral blood. The sequenced material came from blood. This chain links TRBV30 with TRBJ2-3; D perhaps matches TRBD2 (6 bases). This clonotype was obtained from a woman in her forties or fifties with Graves' hyperthyroidism. For the CDR3, the DNA is TGTGCCTGGATACCTGGGGGGGATACGCAGTATTTT. It translates to CAWIPGGDTQYF.